The sequence of this TCR beta chain was determined in a study of blood T cell repertoires in COVID-19. Assay: immunoSEQ multiplex PCR; the TCRdb copy retains only in-frame clones and omits some. The table records about 240,000 clones, 86% of them present only once. From germline, CDR1 is SGHAT and CDR2 FQNNGV. Trimming pared 5 bases from V and 7 bases from J, leaving 14 bases between. The CDR3 loop spans 13 amino acids. The receptor was derived from a woman aged 50 to 60 with COVID-19, enrolled during active disease. The chain has TRBV11-2 and TRBJ1-1, with D perhaps matching TRBD1 (5 bases). The material sequenced was peripheral blood. The CDR3 sequence: CASSLGEGGEAFF. The CDR3 DNA is TGTGCCAGCAGCCTGGGGGAGGGCGGTGAAGCTTTCTTT.